This T cell receptor beta chain was profiled in a study of CD8 T cells in Susac syndrome. Study-wide findings and caveats: The CD4+ T cell repertoire of patients with Susac syndrome showed no detectable clonal expansion. The relatively small number of individuals in the TCR sequencing and HLA analysis was acknowledged by the study.

The germline V gene encodes CDR1 LGHNA and CDR2 YSLEER. Trimming shortened V by 2 bases and J by 4 bases, and 6 bases separated the two germline ends. The CDR3 is made up of 13 amino acids. A single count supports this clonotype. Antigen specificity is unknown. cDNA came from about 0.5 to 1 ug RNA primed by random hexamers. By means of immunoSEQ multiplex PCR, TCR beta CDR3 spanning 54 Vbeta and 13 Jbeta underwent amplification. TCRdb re-called the immunoSEQ multiplex PCR reads with MiXCR, one entry per CDR3 protein. The sample holds tens of thousands of distinct CDR3 sequences; 93% are singletons and the top ten take around 0.15%.

The source material was CD4+ T cells from PBMCs. The J gene is TRBJ1-5, the V gene TRBV4-3; the D is unclear. The source of this sequence is a human donor with Susac syndrome. This CDR3 is CASSQRWNQPQHF. CDR3 sequence (DNA): TGCGCCAGCAGCCAAAGATGGAATCAGCCCCAGCATTTT.